These T cell receptor beta chains were read from a single sample in a study of T cell responses to AZD1222 COVID-19 vaccine. Sequenced by immunoSEQ multiplex PCR; TCRdb stores in-frame clones only, minus some. The sample lists over 110,000 clones; 92% were seen once. The sample in question was peripheral blood, obtained 28 days after the second AZD1222 dose. Every receptor here comes from an adult who received the AZD1222 COVID-19 vaccine. CDR3s include the opening cysteine and the closing phenylalanine or tryptophan. A D gene is named only where the DNA matches it firmly. Only some rows state a clone size, as once, few, many or a class for expanded clones.

v_call,cdr3_length,d_call,j_call,clone_size,cdr3_nt,cdr3_aa
TRBV5-5,14,.,TRBJ1-1,.,TGTGCCAGCAGCTCCAATCGGGGCCACACTGAAGCTTTCTTT,CASSSNRGHTEAFF
TRBV19,15,TRBD2,TRBJ2-7,.,TGTGCCAGTAGTATTGGGACTAGCGGGACCTACGAGCAGTACTTC,CASSIGTSGTYEQYF
TRBV4-1,14,.,TRBJ1-1,.,TGCGCCAGCAGCCAAGAAGGCGGGTACGGTGAAGCTTTCTTT,CASSQEGGYGEAFF
TRBV15,13,TRBD1,TRBJ2-3,.,TGTGCCACCGGGCAGGGGGTGATAGATACGCAGTATTTT,CATGQGVIDTQYF
TRBV7-9,14,.,TRBJ1-1,.,TGTGCCAGCAGCCCTCCGGAAGGGCCCCTTGAAGCTTTCTTT,CASSPPEGPLEAFF
TRBV19,13,TRBD1,TRBJ1-2,.,TGTGCCAGTAGTGCACAGGGGAACTATGGCTACACCTTC,CASSAQGNYGYTF
TRBV5-4,13,.,TRBJ1-1,.,TGTGCCAGCAGCTTACAGGGAGGCACTGAAGCTTTCTTT,CASSLQGGTEAFF
TRBV11-2,16,.,TRBJ2-5,.,TGTGCCAGCAGCTTAGATAGTCCAGGCACTCGGTCGGCCCAGTACTTC,CASSLDSPGTRSAQYF
TRBV7-9,16,TRBD1,TRBJ2-5,.,TGTGCCAGCAGCCCCCTGACAGGGGACCCACAAGAGACCCAGTACTTC,CASSPLTGDPQETQYF
TRBV5-1,15,.,TRBJ2-3,.,TGCGCCAGCAGCTTGGCCCGTGGGTCCGCAGATACGCAGTATTTT,CASSLARGSADTQYF
TRBV7-2,17,TRBD1,TRBJ1-4,few,TGTGCCAGCAGCTTCACGGGACAGTCTTCGACTAATGAAAAACTGTTTTTT,CASSFTGQSSTNEKLFF
TRBV7-9,12,.,TRBJ2-1,.,TGTGCCAGCAGCTTAGTATTGAATGAGCAGTTCTTC,CASSLVLNEQFF
TRBV7-9,11,TRBD1,TRBJ1-1,.,TGTGCCAGCACCAGGGGGACTGAAGCTTTCTTT,CASTRGTEAFF
TRBV28,15,.,TRBJ1-4,.,TGTGCCAGCAGTTCCGGGGCCTTAACTAATGAAAAACTGTTTTTT,CASSSGALTNEKLFF
TRBV28,13,TRBD1,TRBJ1-1,.,TGTGCCAGCAGTTTACCGGACAGGGCCCAAGCTTTCTTT,CASSLPDRAQAFF
TRBV24-1,15,.,TRBJ2-1,.,TGTGCCACCAGTGATTCCTCAGTAACCTACAATGAGCAGTTCTTC,CATSDSSVTYNEQFF
TRBV6-2/TRBV6-3,12,.,TRBJ1-2,.,TGTGCCAGCAGCCCCCTTAACCCAGCGTACACCTTC,CASSPLNPAYTF
TRBV7-2,15,.,TRBJ2-3,.,TGTGCCAGCAGCTTAGAGGGTACGAGCACAGATACGCAGTATTTT,CASSLEGTSTDTQYF
TRBV5-4,17,TRBD2,TRBJ2-3,once,TGTGCCAGCAGCCCAAAGGTAGCGGGAGCAGGATCAGATACGCAGTATTTT,CASSPKVAGAGSDTQYF
TRBV12-3/TRBV12-4,12,.,TRBJ2-3,.,TGTGCCAGCAGTTTCGCCACAGATACGCAGTATTTT,CASSFATDTQYF
TRBV5-1,13,.,TRBJ1-1,.,TGCGCCAGCAGCCGTAGGGGGGGCACTGAAGCTTTCTTT,CASSRRGGTEAFF
TRBV10-3,14,.,TRBJ1-4,.,TGTGCCATCAGTGCGGGGTACACTAATGAAAAACTGTTTTTT,CAISAGYTNEKLFF
TRBV14,19,.,TRBJ1-5,.,TGTGCCAGCAGCCAAGATTTTTCCCCGTCCGGGGATAGCAATCAGCCCCAGCATTTT,CASSQDFSPSGDSNQPQHF